The clone carrying this T cell receptor beta chain was counted once. Antigen unknown. In germline, CDR1 is SGHRS, CDR2 YFSETQ. The length of the CDR3 is 15 residues. The ends lost 1 base at V and 4 bases at J; junction bases unmatched: 2. Anyone with autoimmune disease history or systemic immunosuppression was excluded. The data stem from a study of OX40 agonist ivuxolimab in advanced cancers. Study summary: Ivuxolimab, an agonistic anti-OX40 (CD134) antibody, was given to patients.

Study-level results: By week 6 at 0.1 to 3.0 mg/kg, blood CD4+ and CD8+ T cells had expanded clonally.

The table came from immunoSEQ multiplex PCR; TCRdb's copy has only in-frame clones and leaves some out. The repertoire holds about 57,000 clones, with about 83% as singletons. The chain combines TRBV5-1 with TRBJ1-1, with TRBD1 matching 12 bases. This TCR was sampled from an adult with an advanced solid tumor such as melanoma, head and neck, liver or kidney cancer. Sequencing used CD4+ or CD8+ T cells sorted from blood, obtained in a trial of the OX40 agonist ivuxolimab. CDR3 sequence: CASSLLGQGATEAFF. Written as DNA, the CDR3 is TGCGCCAGCAGCTTGCTGGGACAGGGGGCCACTGAAGCTTTCTTT.